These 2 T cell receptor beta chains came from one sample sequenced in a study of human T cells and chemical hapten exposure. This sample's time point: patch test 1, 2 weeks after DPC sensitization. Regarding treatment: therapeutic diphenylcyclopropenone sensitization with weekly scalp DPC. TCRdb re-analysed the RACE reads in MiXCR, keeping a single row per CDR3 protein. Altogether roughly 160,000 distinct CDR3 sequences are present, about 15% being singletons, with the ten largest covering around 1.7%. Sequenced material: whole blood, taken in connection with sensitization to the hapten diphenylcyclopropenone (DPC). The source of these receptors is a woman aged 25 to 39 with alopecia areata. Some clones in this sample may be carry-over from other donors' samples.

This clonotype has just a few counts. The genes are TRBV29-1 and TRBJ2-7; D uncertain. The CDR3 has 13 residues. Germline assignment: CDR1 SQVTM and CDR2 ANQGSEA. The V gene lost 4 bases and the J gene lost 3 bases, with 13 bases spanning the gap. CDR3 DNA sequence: TGCAGCGTTGGTGGAGCGAAACGCTACGAGCAGTACTTC. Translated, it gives CSVGGAKRYEQYF.

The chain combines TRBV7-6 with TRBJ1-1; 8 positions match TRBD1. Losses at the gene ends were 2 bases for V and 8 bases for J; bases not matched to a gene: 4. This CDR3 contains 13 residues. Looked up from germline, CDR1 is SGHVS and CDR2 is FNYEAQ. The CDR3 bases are TGTGCCAGCAGCTTATCCAGGACAGGGGAAGCTTTCTTT. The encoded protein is CASSLSRTGEAFF.